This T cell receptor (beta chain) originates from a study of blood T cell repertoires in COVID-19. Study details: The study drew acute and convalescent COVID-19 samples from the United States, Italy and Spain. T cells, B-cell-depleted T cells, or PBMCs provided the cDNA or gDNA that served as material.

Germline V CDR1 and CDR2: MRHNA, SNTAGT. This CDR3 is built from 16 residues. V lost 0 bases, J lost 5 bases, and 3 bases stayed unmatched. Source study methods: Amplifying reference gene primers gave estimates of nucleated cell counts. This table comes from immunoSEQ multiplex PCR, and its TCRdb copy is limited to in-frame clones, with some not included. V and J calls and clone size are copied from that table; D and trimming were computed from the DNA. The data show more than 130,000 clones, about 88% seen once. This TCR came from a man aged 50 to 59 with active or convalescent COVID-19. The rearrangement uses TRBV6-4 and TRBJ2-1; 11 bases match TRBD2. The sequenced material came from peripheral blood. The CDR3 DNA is TGTGCCAGCAGTGACTCGAGTAGCGGGGGGGACAATGAGCAGTTCTTC. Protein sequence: CASSDSSSGGDNEQFF.